This TCR beta chain originates from a study of CXCR3-negative and CXCR3-positive naive CD8 T cells. Carrying UMI labels, the TRB cDNA libraries were prepared through 5' RACE. After re-calling the 5' RACE reads, TCRdb lists one entry per CDR3 protein, DNA absent. The sample table includes under 75,000 distinct CDR3 sequences. On this clonotype itself: The antigen is unknown.

The study, taken as a whole, reports: CXCR3-expressing naive cells carried TRB CDR3s more hydrophobic than those of CXCR3-negative naive cells.

CD45RO-CCR7+CD27+CD95- defined naive CD8+ T cells. This TCR came from a human donor in good health. Some clones in this sample may be carry-over from other donors' samples. Sequencing used naive CXCR3+ CD8+ T cells from blood. Subset reported: CD45RO-CCR7+CD27+CD95- naive CD8+ T cells expressing CXCR3 (TNR3+).

The CDR3 sequence: CASSQPGLAGIGSKSDTQYF. The chain is built from TRBV4-2 and TRBJ2-3; TCRdb indicates TRBD2, and absent DNA this call remains unverified. This CDR3 is 20 amino acids long. Germline CDR1 and CDR2: LGHNA and YNFKEQ.